The sequence of this T cell receptor (beta chain) was determined in a study of T cells after yellow fever vaccination. In this sample, this clonotype turned up a few times. Its antigen remains unidentified. The CDR3 sequence is 13 residues long. Overall study findings and caveats: Of the clonotypes, a small share occurred in both CD4 and CD8 compartments.

One entry per CDR3 protein results from TCRdb running MiXCR on the 5' RACE reads. In the table there are approximately 550,000 distinct CDR3 sequences, 13% of which are singletons. The genes are TRBV21-1 and TRBJ2-7. TRBV21-1 is given as a pseudogene. The clonotype was recovered from a man aged 25-40 years who received the YFV17D yellow fever vaccine. Sequenced material: PBMCs, taken on the day of the yellow fever booster vaccination. The CDR3 spells CASSNSEVGEQYF. CDR3 in DNA: TGTGCCAGCAGCAATTCCGAGGTGGGGGAGCAGTACTTC.